This T cell receptor (beta chain) originates from a study of blood T cell repertoires in COVID-19. Whole-study context: COVID-19 samples collected from the United States, Italy and Spain covered acute and convalescent phases. Sources were T cells, B-cell-depleted T cells, or PBMCs; the material itself was cDNA or gDNA.

The germline V gene encodes CDR1 MDHEN and CDR2 SYDVKM. The CDR3 length is 16 residues. Trimming left V 4 bases short and J 2 bases short, with 14 bases between. This clone was recorded a few times. Per the original data handling: Estimates of nucleated cell counts were drawn from the amplification of reference gene primers. Data came from immunoSEQ multiplex PCR; TCRdb stores just in-frame clones and leaves some out. Clone size and the V and J calls come from that table; the DNA yielded D and trimming. This table has 100,000 to 150,000 clones, almost 70% appearing once. This receptor was identified in a woman in her 70s with acute or convalescent COVID-19. What was sequenced was peripheral blood. V gene TRBV28 combines with J gene TRBJ1-4, with D possibly being TRBD1 (5 bases). The CDR3 loop reads CASSSSGEGTNEKLFF. The CDR3 nucleotides read TGTGCCAGCAGTTCCTCCGGGGAGGGGACTAATGAAAAACTGTTTTTT.